This T cell receptor (beta chain) originates from a study of cytomegalovirus exposure and HLA in healthy donors. Trimming left V 5 bases short and J 4 bases short, with 21 bases between. In germline, CDR1 is PRHDT, CDR2 FYEKMQ (reference sequence). The length of the CDR3 is 17 residues. The PCR ran on 60 Vbeta and 13 Jbeta primers. Clones were read by immunoSEQ multiplex PCR, and TCRdb kept only the in-frame ones, dropping some. This table holds about 160,000 clones, approximately 79% found once. The material sequenced was PBMCs. The rearrangement uses TRBV13 and TRBJ2-1; no clear D gene. The clonotype originates from a man aged 50-60 years in good health and CMV-seropositive. CDR3 DNA sequence: TGTGCCAGCAGCGGCCGGGTCCATAATAGGAATTACAATGAGCAGTTCTTC. Translated: CASSGRVHNRNYNEQFF.